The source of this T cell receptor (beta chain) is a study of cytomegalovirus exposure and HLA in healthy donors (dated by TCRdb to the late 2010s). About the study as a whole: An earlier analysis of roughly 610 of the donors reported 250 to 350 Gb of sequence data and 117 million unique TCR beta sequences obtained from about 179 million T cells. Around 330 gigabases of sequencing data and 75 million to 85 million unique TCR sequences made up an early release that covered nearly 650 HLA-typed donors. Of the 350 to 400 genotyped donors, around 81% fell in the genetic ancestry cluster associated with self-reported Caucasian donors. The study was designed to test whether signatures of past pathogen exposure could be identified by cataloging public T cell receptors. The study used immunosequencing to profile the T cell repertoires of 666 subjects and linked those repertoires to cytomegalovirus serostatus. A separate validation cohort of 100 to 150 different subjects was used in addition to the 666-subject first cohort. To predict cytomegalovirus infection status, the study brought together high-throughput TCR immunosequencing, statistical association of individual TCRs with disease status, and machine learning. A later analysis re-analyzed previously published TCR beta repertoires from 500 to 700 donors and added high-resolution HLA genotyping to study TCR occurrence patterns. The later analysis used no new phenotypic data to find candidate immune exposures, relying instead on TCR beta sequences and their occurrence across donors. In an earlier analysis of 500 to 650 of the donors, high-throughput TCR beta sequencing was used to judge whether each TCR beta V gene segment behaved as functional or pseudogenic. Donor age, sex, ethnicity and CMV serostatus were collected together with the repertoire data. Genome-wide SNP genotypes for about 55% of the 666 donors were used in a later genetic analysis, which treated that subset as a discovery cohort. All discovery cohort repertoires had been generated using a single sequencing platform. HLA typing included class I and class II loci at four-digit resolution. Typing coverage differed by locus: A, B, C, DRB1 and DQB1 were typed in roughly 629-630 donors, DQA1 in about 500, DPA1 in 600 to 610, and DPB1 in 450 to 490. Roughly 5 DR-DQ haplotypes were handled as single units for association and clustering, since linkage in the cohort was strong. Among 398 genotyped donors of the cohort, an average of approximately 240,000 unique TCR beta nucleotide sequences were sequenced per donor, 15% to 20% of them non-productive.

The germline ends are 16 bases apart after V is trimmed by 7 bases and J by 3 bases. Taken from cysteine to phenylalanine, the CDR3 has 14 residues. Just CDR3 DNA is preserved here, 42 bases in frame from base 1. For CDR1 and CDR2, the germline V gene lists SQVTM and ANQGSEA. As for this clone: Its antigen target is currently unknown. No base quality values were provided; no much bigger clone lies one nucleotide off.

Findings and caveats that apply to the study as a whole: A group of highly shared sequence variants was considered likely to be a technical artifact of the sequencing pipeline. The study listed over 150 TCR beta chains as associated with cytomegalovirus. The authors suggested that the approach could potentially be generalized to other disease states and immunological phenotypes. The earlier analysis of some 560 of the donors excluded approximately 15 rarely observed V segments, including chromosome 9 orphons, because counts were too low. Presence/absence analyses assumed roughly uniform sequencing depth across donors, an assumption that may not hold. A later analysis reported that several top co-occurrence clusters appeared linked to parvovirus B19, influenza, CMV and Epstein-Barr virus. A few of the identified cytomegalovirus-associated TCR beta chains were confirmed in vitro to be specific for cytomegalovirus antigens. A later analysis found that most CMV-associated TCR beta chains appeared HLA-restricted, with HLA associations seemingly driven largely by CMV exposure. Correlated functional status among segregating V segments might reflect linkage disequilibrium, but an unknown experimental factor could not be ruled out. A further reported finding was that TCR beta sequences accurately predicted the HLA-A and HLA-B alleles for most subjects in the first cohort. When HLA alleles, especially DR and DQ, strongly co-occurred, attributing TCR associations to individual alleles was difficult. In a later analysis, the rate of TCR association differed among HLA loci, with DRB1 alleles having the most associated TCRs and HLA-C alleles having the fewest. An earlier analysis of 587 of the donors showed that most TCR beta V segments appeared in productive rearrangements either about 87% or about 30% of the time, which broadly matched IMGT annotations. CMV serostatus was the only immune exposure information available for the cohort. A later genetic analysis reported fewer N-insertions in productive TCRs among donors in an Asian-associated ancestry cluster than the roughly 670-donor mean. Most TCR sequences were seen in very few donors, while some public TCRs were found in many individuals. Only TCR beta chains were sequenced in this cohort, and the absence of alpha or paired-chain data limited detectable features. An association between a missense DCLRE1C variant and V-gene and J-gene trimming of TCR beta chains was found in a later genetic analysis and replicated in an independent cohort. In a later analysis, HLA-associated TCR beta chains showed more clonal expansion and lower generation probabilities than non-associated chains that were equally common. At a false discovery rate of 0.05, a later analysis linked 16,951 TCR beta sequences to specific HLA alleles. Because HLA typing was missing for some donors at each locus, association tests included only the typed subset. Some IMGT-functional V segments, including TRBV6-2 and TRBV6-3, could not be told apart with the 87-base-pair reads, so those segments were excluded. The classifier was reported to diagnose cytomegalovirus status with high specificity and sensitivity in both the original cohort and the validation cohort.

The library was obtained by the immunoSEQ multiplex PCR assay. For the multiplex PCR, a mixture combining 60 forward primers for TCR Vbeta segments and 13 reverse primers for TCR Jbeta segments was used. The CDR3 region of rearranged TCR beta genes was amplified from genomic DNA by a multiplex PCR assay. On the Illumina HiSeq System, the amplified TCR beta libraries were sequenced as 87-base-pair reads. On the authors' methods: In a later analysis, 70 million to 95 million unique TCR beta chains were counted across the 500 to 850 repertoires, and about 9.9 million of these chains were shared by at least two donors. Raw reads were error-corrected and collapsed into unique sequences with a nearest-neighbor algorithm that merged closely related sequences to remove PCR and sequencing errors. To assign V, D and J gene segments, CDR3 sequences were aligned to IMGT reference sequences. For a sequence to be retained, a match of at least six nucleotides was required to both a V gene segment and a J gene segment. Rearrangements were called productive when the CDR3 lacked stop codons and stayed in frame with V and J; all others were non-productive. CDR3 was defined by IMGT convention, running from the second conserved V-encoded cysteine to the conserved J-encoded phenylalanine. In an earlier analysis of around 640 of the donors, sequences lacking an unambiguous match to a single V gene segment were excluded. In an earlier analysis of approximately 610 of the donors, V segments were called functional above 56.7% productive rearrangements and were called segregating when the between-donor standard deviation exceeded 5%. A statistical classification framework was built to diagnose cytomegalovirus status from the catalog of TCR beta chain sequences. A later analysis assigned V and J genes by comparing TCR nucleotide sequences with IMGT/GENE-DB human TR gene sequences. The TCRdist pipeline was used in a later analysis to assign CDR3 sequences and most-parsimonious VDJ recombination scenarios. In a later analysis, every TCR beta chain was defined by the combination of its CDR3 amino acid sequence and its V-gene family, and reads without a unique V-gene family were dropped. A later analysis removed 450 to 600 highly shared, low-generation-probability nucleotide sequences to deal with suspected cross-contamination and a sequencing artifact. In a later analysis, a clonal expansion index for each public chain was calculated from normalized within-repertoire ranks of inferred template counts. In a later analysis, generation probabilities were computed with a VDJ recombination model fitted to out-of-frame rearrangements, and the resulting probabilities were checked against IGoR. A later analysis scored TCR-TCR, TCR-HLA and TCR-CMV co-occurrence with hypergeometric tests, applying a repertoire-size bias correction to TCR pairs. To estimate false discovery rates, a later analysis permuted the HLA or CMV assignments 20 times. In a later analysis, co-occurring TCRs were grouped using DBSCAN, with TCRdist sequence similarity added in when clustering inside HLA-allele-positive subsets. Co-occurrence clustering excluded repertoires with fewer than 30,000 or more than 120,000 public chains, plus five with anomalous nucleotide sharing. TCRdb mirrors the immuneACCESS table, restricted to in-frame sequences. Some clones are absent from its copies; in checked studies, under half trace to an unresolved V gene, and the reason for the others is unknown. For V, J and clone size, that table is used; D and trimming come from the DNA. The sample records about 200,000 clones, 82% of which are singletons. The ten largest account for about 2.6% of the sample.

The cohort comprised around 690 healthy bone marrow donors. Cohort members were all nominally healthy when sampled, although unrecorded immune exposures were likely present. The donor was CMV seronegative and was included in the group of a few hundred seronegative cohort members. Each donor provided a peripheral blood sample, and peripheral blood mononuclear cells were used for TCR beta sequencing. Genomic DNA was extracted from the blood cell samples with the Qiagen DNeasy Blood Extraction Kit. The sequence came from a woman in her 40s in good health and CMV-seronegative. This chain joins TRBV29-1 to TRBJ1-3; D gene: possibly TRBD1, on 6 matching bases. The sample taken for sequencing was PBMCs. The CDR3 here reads CSALGGGGGNTIYF. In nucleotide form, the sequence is TGCAGCGCTCTCGGGGGAGGGGGTGGAAACACCATATATTTT.